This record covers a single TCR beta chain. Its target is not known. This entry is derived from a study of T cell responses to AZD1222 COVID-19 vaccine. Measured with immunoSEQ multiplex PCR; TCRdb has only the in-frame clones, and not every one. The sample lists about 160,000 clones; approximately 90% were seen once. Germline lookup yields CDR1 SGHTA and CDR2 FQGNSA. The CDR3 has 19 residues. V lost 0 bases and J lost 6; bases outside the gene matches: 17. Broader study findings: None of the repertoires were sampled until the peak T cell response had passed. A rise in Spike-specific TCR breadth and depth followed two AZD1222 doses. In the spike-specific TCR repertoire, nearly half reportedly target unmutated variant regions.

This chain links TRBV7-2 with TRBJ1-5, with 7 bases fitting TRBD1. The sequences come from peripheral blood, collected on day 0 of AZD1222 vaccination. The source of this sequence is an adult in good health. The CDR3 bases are TGTGCCAGCAGCTTAGCGCTCGTAGGGGGCCGCGCCCGGGGTCAGCCCCAGCATTTT. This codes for CASSLALVGGRARGQPQHF.